Below are 21 T cell receptor beta chains sequenced from a single sample in a study of human T cells and chemical hapten exposure. Time point noted: patch test 1, 2 weeks after DPC sensitization. This sample's treatment: therapeutic diphenylcyclopropenone sensitization with weekly scalp DPC. One entry per CDR3 protein, called by TCRdb with MiXCR from the RACE reads. The repertoire includes tens of thousands of distinct CDR3 sequences, under 9% of them detected once, and approximately 1.5% sits in the top ten. This specimen consisted of whole blood, obtained in connection with sensitization to the hapten diphenylcyclopropenone (DPC). The receptors shown here come from a woman in her 30s with alopecia areata. Some clones in this sample may be carry-over from other donors' samples.

This clonotype was recorded a few times. The chain joins TRBV5-5 to TRBJ1-5; tentative D call: TRBD1 (5 bases). Deletions cut 0 bases from V and 3 bases from J, with 13 bases between. Looked up from germline, CDR1 is SGHKS and CDR2 is YYEKEE (reference sequence). This CDR3 region has 16 residues. CDR3 sequence reads: CASSLEVGAYNQPQHF. CDR3 DNA: TGTGCCAGCAGCTTGGAGGTTGGGGCGTACAATCAGCCCCAGCATTTT.

This clonotype has a count of ten or more. The chain recombines TRBV7-9 with TRBJ2-6; the D gene is possibly TRBD1 (6 bases). CDR1 and CDR2 from the germline V gene are SEHNR and FQNEAQ (reference sequence). The CDR3 contains 18 residues. V lost 4 bases and J lost 1, with 17 bases in between. Here the CDR3 DNA reads TGTGCCAGCAGCTACCTTACAGGGTCAGGGTCTGGGGCCAACGTCCTGACTTTC. Its translation is CASSYLTGSGSGANVLTF.

This clonotype came up a few times. This chain links TRBV7-9 with TRBJ1-5; the D gene is possibly TRBD1 (5 bases). Germline V lookup: CDR1 SEHNR, CDR2 FQNEAQ (reference sequence). The length of the CDR3 is 15 residues. Deletions cut 5 bases from V and 11 bases from J, with 22 bases between. The CDR3 DNA sequence: TGTGCCAGCAGCCCTGTGGGGTTAGGGGAAGGGGCCCAGCATTTT. Amino acids: CASSPVGLGEGAQHF.

J is TRBJ1-1 and V is TRBV10-3, with 8 nucleotides matching TRBD1. The germline V gene has CDR1 ENHRY and CDR2 SYGVKD. CDR3 size: 15 residues. Trimming at V came to 4 bases and at J to 4 bases, leaving 8 bases not matched to a gene. Here the CDR3 DNA reads TGTGCCATCAGTGGATCGACAGGGGAGGTCACTGAAGCTTTCTTT. Translated: CAISGSTGEVTEAFF.

The chain links TRBV29-1 to TRBJ2-1; 7 nucleotides match TRBD1. Germline CDR1 SQVTM, CDR2 ANQGSEA. Germline trimming cut 7 bases from V and 0 bases from J; bases unmatched to any gene: 3. The CDR3 spans 13 residues. CDR3 coding DNA: TGCAGCGCCGGACAGGCCTCCTACAATGAGCAGTTCTTC. Its translation is CSAGQASYNEQFF.

In its sample, this clonotype was seen a few times. This chain uses TRBV6-5 with TRBJ1-1; no reliable D call. There are 13 residues in the CDR3. The ends were cut back, 2 bases at V and 4 bases at J, with 8 bases in the middle. Germline CDR1 MNHEY, CDR2 SVGAGI. The CDR3 DNA follows: TGTGCCAGCAGTTACCGGGGAAGCACTGAAGCTTTCTTT. It yields the protein CASSYRGSTEAFF.

This clonotype came up many times. The chain joins TRBV19 to TRBJ1-5, with D possibly TRBD1 on 5 matching bases. The CDR3 totals 17 residues. V was clipped by 3 bases and J by 2 bases, with 17 bases between them. The germline CDR1 and CDR2 sequences are LNHDA and SQIVND (reference sequence). CDR3: CASSIISRGRGNQPQHF. Written as DNA, the CDR3 is TGTGCCAGTAGTATTATAAGTCGAGGCAGGGGCAATCAGCCCCAGCATTTT.

At least ten counts were recorded for this clonotype. The chain employs TRBV9 and TRBJ2-6; D is possibly TRBD1 (6 bases). Deletions cut 1 base from V and 0 bases from J, with 17 bases between. The germline gives CDR1 SGDLS, CDR2 YYNGEE. The CDR3 is 19 residues long. In DNA, the CDR3 is TGTGCCAGCAGCGTATCCACAGGGCCCGGCGGCTCTGGGGCCAACGTCCTGACTTTC. It is translated as CASSVSTGPGGSGANVLTF.

The sample holds many counts of this clonotype. V gene TRBV30 combines with J gene TRBJ2-3; D is unclear. Trimming stripped 4 bases from V and 7 bases from J, with 9 bases between. The CDR3 runs 11 residues. CDR1 and CDR2 (germline): GTSNPN, SVGIG (reference sequence). Written as DNA, the CDR3 is TGTGCCTGGACTTATAGTTATACGCAGTATTTT. Encoded protein: CAWTYSYTQYF.

Only a few counts were recorded for this clonotype. The chain joins TRBV25-1 to TRBJ1-1, with TRBD1 matching over 8 bases. Unmatched junction bases numbered 1, after V lost 2 bases and J lost 8 bases. Per germline, CDR1 MGHDK and CDR2 SYGVNS. The CDR3 loop spans 12 amino acids. The DNA for the CDR3 is TGTGCCAGCAGTGAACGGACAGGGGAAGCTTTCTTT. This gives the protein CASSERTGEAFF.

In this sample, this clonotype turned up many times. The chain carries TRBV3-1 and TRBJ1-2; D uncertain. The germline V gene has CDR1 LGHDT and CDR2 YNNKEL (reference sequence). V lost 0 bases to trimming and J lost 8 bases, with 4 bases between them. CDR3 size: 11 residues. The CDR3 DNA sequence: TGTGCCAGCAGCCAAGACCGCGGCTACACCTTC. It specifies CASSQDRGYTF.

There are many counts of this clonotype. The V call is TRBV20-1, the J call TRBJ2-4; D uncertain. CDR3 length equals 17 residues. Germline V gene data show CDR1 as DFQATT and CDR2 as SNEGSKA (reference sequence). Trimming pared 1 base from V and 1 base from J, leaving 17 bases between. As DNA, the CDR3 is TGCAGTGCTAGAGGAATGTGGGGTCAAGGGGCCAAAAACATTCAGTACTTC. The encoded protein is CSARGMWGQGAKNIQYF.

This clonotype was detected a few times. The chain has TRBV12-3 or TRBV12-4 and TRBJ1-1; possible D gene TRBD1, 5 bases. V lost 4 bases to trimming and J lost 4 bases, with 16 bases between them. The CDR3 sequence is 15 residues long. CDR3 coding DNA: TGTGCCAGCAGTTCCTCGCAGGGAAGAGGCACTGAAGCTTTCTTT. Translation gives CASSSSQGRGTEAFF.

There are many counts of this clonotype. The chain is built from TRBV5-1 and TRBJ2-2, with D tentatively TRBD1 (6 bases). From germline, CDR1 is SGHRS and CDR2 YFSETQ. The V end lost 4 bases, the J end lost 5 bases, and 9 bases lay between the germline ends. This CDR3 is built from 13 residues. The CDR3 nucleotides are TGCGCCAGCAGCGCACAGGGTACCGGGGAGCTGTTTTTT. This codes for CASSAQGTGELFF.

This clonotype was recorded a few times. The gene calls are TRBV11-1 and TRBJ2-2; 8 nucleotides align to TRBD1. The V gene end was trimmed by 0 bases and the J gene end by 0 bases; junction bases not matched to a gene: 3. Germline V gives CDR1 SGHAT, CDR2 FQDESV (reference sequence). The CDR3 loop spans 17 amino acids. CDR3 coding DNA: TGTGCCAGCAGCTTAGCTAGGGGACAGGCGAACACCGGGGAGCTGTTTTTT. Its translation: CASSLARGQANTGELFF.

The table lists this clonotype with many counts. V and J are TRBV10-3 and TRBJ1-5, with TRBD1 as a possible D gene (5 bases). CDR1 ENHRY and CDR2 SYGVKD come from the germline V gene. Trimming took off 4 bases at V and 0 bases at J, with 13 bases between the two ends. The CDR3 runs 16 residues. In nucleotides, the CDR3 is TGTGCCATCAGTGGGGGGACGGTAGATAGCAATCAGCCCCAGCATTTT. Protein product: CAISGGTVDSNQPQHF.

This clonotype has a count of ten or more. This chain links TRBV18 with TRBJ1-1, with D perhaps matching TRBD1 (6 bases). The CDR3 consists of 12 residues. Trimming removed 5 bases at V and 6 bases at J, with 10 bases between. Germline CDR1 is KGHSH and CDR2 is LQKENI. CDR3 in amino acids: CASSTRQAEAFF. The CDR3 DNA is TGTGCCAGCTCAACCCGACAGGCTGAAGCTTTCTTT. The variable domain in full, completed from reference TRBV18 and TRBJ1-1, reads NAGVMQNPRHLVRRRGQEARLRCSPMKGHSHVYWYRQLPEEGLKFMVYLQKENIIDESGMPKERFSAEFPKEGPSILRIQQVVRGDSAAYFCASSTRQAEAFFGQGTRLTVV.

This clonotype appeared once. A much more abundant neighbour one base away suggests this may be a read error. This sequence joins TRBV4-1 and TRBJ1-5, with TRBD1 matching 10 bases. With 4 bases clipped from V and 3 bases from J, the junction kept 6 bases outside the gene matches. This CDR3 is built from 16 residues. CDR1 is MGHRA, CDR2 YSYEKL, per germline. The CDR3 loop reads CASSRSGQGPNQPQHF. DNA for the CDR3: TGCGCCAGCAGCCGGTCGGGACAGGGGCCCAATCAGCCCCAGCATTTT.

This clonotype was seen ten or more times. The chain combines TRBV2 with TRBJ1-6, with TRBD1 as a possible D gene (6 bases). There are 13 residues in the CDR3. Trimming took off 8 bases at V and 7 bases at J, with 12 bases between the two ends. The germline V gene has CDR1 SNHLY and CDR2 FYNNEI. CDR3 coding DNA: TGTGCCAGCCACCGGGACACCAATTCACCCCTCCACTTT. It codes for CASHRDTNSPLHF.

This clonotype was recorded many times. J is TRBJ2-3 and V is TRBV29-1; 7 bases match TRBD1. The CDR3 spans 12 residues. Germline V CDR1 and CDR2: SQVTM, ANQGSEA. The V gene end was trimmed by 4 bases and the J gene end by 4 bases; junction bases not matched to a gene: 2. CDR3 amino acids: CSVVQGADTQYF. The CDR3 DNA sequence: TGCAGCGTTGTGCAGGGGGCAGATACGCAGTATTTT.

This clonotype turned up a few times. The rearrangement joins TRBV7-8 to TRBJ1-5; D is perhaps TRBD1 (5 bases). Germline V lookup: CDR1 SGHVS, CDR2 FQNEAQ. The CDR3 totals 15 residues. Deletions cut 3 bases from V and 2 bases from J, with 11 bases between. The CDR3 is CASSFGQGGNQPQHF. The CDR3 bases are TGTGCCAGCAGCTTTGGCCAGGGCGGCAATCAGCCCCAGCATTTT. Full variable domain (missing parts from reference TRBV7-8 and TRBJ1-5): GAGVSQSPRYKVAKRGQDVALRCDPISGHVSLFWYQQALGQGPEFLTYFQNEAQLDKSGLPSDRFFAERPEGSVSTLKIQRTQQEDSAVYLCASSFGQGGNQPQHFGDGTRLSIL.